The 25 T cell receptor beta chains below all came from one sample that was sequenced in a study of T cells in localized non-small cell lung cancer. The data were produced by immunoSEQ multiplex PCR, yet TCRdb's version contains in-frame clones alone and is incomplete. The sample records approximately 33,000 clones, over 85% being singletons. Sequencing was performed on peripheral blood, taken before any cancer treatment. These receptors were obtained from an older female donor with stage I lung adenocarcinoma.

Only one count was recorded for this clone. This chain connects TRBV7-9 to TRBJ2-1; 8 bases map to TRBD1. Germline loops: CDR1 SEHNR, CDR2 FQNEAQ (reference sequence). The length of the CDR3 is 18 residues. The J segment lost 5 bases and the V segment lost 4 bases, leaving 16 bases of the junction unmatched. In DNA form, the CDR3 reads TGTGCCAGCAGCTCTAGGGTCCGGGGGACAGGTTACAACAATGAGCAGTTCTTC. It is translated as CASSSRVRGTGYNNEQFF.

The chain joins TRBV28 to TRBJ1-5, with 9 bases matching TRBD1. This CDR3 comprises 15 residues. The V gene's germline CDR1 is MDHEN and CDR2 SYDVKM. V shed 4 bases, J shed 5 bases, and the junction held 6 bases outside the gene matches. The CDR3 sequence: CASSSGQGVYQPQHF. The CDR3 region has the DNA TGTGCCAGCAGTTCGGGACAGGGTGTTTATCAGCCCCAGCATTTT.

The CDR3 DNA reads TGTGCCAGCAGTGAAGGAGGGGGACTAGCGGGGGGCCCTCAGTTCTTC. This translates into CASSEGGGLAGGPQFF. This chain uses TRBV6-1 with TRBJ2-1, with 15 bases lining up with TRBD2. The CDR3 has 16 amino acids. CDR1 is MNHNS, CDR2 SASEGT, per germline. V lost 1 base to trimming and J lost 13 bases; unmatched junction nucleotides: 8.

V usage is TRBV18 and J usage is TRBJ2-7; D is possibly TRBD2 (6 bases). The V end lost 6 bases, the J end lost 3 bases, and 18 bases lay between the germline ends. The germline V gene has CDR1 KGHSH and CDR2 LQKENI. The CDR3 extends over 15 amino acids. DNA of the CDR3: TGTGCCAGCTCCCCGGGACCCGGGGACTTCTACGAGCAGTACGTC. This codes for CASSPGPGDFYEQYV.

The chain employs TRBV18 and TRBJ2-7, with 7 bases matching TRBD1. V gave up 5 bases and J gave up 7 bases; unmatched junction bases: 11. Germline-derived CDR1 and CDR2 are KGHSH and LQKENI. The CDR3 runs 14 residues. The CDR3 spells CASSSDRASREQYV. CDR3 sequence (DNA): TGTGCCAGCTCATCCGACAGGGCGTCTAGAGAGCAGTACGTC.

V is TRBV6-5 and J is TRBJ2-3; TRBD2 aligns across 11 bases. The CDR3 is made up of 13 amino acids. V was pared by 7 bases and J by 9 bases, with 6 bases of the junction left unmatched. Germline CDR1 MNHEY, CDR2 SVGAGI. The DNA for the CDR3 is TGTGCCAGCAATCTAGCGGGGGGCCTAACGCAGTATTTT. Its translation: CASNLAGGLTQYF.

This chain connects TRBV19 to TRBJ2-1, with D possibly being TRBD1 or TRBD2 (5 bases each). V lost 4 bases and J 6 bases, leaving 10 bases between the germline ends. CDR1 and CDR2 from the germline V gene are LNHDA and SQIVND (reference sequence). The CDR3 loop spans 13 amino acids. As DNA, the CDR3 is TGTGCCAGTAGTAAACTAGGGGTCAATGAGCAGTTCTTC. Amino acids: CASSKLGVNEQFF.

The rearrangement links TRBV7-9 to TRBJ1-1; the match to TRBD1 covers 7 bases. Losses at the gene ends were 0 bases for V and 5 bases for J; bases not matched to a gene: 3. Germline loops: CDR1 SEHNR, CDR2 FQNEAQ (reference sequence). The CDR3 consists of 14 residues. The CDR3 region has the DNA TGTGCCAGCAGCTTAGCAGGGGGCGGAACTGAAGCTTTCTTT. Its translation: CASSLAGGGTEAFF. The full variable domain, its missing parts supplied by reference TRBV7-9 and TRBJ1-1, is DTGVSQNPRHKITKRGQNVTFRCDPISEHNRLYWYRQTLGQGPEFLTYFQNEAQLEKSRLLSDRFSAERPKGSFSTLEIQRTEQGDSAMYLCASSLAGGGTEAFFGQGTRLTVV.

DNA for the CDR3: TGCGCCAGCAGCTCTCGGGGACAGGGCGATGGCTACACCTTC. Its translation is CASSSRGQGDGYTF. The chain employs TRBV5-1 and TRBJ1-2; TRBD1 agrees at 9 bases. Per the germline V gene, CDR1 is SGHRS and CDR2 is YFSETQ. The CDR3 is 14 amino acids. Losses at the gene ends were 3 bases for V and 6 bases for J; bases not matched to a gene: 6.

The CDR3, as DNA: TGTGCCAGCAGCACAGGGACAGGTCCAGCCCCAACAGGGCCCCAGCATTTT. It encodes CASSTGTGPAPTGPQHF. The J gene is TRBJ1-5, the V gene TRBV21-1; TRBD1 is the table's D call and was not checked against the DNA. TRBV21-1 is noted as a pseudogene. The CDR3 length is 17 residues.

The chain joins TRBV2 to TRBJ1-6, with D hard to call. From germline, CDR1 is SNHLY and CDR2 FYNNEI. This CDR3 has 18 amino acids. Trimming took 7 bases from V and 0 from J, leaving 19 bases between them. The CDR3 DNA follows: TGTGCCAGCACCCCCGATGCGTTGGGCAGCTCCTATAATTCACCCCTCCACTTT. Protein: CASTPDALGSSYNSPLHF.

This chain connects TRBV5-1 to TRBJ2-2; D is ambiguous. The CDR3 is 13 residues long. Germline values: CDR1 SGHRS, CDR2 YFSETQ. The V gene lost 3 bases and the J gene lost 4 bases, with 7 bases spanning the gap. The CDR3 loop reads CASSSPSTGELFF. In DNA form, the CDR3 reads TGCGCCAGCAGCTCCCCCAGCACCGGGGAGCTGTTTTTT.

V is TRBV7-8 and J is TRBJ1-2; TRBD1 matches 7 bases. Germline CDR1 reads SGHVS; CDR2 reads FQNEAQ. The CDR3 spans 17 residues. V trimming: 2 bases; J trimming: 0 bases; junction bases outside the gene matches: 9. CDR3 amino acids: CASSLLSRTGPNYGYTF. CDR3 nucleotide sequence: TGTGCCAGCAGCTTATTGTCCCGGACAGGACCTAACTATGGCTACACCTTC. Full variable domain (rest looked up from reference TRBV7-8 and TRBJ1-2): GAGVSQSPRYKVAKRGQDVALRCDPISGHVSLFWYQQALGQGPEFLTYFQNEAQLDKSGLPSDRFFAERPEGSVSTLKIQRTQQEDSAVYLCASSLLSRTGPNYGYTFGSGTRLTVV.

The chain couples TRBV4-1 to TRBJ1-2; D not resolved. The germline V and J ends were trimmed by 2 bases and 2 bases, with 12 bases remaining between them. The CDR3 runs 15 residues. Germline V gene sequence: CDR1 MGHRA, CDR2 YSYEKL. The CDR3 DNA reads TGCGCCAGCAGCCAATATAAGGACTCGAACTATGGCTACACCTTC. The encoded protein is CASSQYKDSNYGYTF.

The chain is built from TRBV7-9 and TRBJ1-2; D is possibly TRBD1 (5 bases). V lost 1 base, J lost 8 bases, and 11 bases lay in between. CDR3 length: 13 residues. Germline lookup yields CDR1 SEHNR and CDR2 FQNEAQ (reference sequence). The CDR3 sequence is CASSLEGVRGYTF. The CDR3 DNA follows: TGTGCCAGCAGCTTAGAAGGGGTTCGGGGCTACACCTTC.

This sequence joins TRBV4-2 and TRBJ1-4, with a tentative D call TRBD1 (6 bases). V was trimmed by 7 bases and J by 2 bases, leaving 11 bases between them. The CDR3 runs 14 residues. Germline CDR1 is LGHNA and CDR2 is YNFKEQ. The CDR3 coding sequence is TGTGCCAGCACTGGGACATCTACTAATGAAAAACTGTTTTTT. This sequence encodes CASTGTSTNEKLFF.

CDR3 coding DNA: TGTGCCAGCAGTTTTAGCGGCAGGTACGAGCAGTACGTC. It is translated as CASSFSGRYEQYV. The genes are TRBV28 and TRBJ2-7; TRBD2 might be the D (6 bases). Deletions cut 3 bases from V and 4 bases from J, with 10 bases between. Germline CDR1 MDHEN, CDR2 SYDVKM. The CDR3 totals 13 residues.

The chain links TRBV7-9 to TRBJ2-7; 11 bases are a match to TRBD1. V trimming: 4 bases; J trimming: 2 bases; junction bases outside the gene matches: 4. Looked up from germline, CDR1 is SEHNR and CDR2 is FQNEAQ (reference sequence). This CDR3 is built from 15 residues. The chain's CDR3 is CASSYWGQGAYEQYF. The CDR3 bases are TGTGCCAGCAGCTATTGGGGACAGGGGGCCTACGAGCAGTACTTC. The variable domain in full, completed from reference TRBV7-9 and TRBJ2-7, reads DTGVSQNPRHKITKRGQNVTFRCDPISEHNRLYWYRQTLGQGPEFLTYFQNEAQLEKSRLLSDRFSAERPKGSFSTLEIQRTEQGDSAMYLCASSYWGQGAYEQYFGPGTRLTVT.

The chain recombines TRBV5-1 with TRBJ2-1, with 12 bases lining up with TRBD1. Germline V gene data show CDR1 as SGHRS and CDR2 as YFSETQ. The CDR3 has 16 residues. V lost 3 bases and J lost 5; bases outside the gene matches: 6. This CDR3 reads CASSSVGQGANNEQFF. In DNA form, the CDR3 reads TGCGCCAGCAGCTCGGTGGGACAGGGGGCTAACAATGAGCAGTTCTTC.

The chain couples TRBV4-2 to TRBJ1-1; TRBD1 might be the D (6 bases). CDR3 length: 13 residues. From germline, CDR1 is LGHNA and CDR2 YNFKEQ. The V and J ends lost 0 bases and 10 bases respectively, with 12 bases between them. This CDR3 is CASSQDAGVGAFF. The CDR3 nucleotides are TGTGCCAGCAGCCAAGATGCAGGGGTTGGAGCTTTCTTT.

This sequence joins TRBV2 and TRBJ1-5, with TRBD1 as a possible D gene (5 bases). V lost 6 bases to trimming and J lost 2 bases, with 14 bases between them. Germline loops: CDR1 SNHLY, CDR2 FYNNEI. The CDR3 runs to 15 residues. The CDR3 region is CASSPRDGGNQPQHF. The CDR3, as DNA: TGTGCCAGCAGCCCCCGGGACGGGGGCAATCAGCCCCAGCATTTT.

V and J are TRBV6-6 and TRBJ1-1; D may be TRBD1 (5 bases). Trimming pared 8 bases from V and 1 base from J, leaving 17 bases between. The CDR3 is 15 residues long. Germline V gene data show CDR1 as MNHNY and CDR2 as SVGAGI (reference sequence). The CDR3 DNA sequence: TGTGCCAGCGGACCTCATGGGACTGGGAACACTGAAGCTTTCTTT. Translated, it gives CASGPHGTGNTEAFF.

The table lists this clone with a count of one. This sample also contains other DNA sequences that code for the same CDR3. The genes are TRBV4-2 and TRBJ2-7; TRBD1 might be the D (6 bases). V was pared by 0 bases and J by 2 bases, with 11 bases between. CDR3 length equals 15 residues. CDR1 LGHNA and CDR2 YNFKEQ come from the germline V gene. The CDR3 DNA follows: TGTGCCAGCAGCCAAGACCTTAACAGGGCCTACGAGCAGTACTTC. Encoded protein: CASSQDLNRAYEQYF.

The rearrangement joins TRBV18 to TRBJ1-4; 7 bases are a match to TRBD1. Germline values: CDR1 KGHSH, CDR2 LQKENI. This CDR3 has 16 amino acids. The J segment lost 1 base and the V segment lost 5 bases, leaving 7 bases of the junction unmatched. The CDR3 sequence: CASSRGTDGTNEKLFF. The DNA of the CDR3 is TGTGCCAGCTCAAGAGGGACAGACGGAACTAATGAAAAACTGTTTTTT.

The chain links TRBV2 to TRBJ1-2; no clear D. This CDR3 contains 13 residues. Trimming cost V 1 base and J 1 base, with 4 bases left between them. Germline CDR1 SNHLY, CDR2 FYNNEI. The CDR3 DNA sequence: TGTGCCAGCAGTGAAGGCCTTAACTATGGCTACACCTTC. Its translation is CASSEGLNYGYTF.